The subject of this entry is one T cell receptor (beta chain). No cognate antigen has been identified for it. No much larger clone exists at a distance of one base, and base qualities are not known. This sample was included in a study of blood T cell repertoires in COVID-19 (dated by TCRdb to the early 2020s). With regard to the full study: Collaborator samples came from the United States, Italy and Spain and covered acute and convalescent phases of COVID-19. The material from the prospective study consisted of cDNA or gDNA derived from T cells, B-cell-depleted T cells, or PBMCs. Deeply sampled blood TCRbeta repertoires from subjects exposed to, actively infected with, or recovered from COVID-19 were included in the dataset. The repertoires were released in a freely available public database meant as a resource for research on the immune response to SARS-CoV-2. The samples were drawn from two sources: the first 160 participants of the ongoing ImmuneRACE study, and 1,000 to 1,500 subjects contributed by 6 global collaborators. A de-identified subject ID, COVID-19 status, age in years and sex were almost always included in the sample metadata. Where available, HLA class I and class II types were taken from metadata supplied by the sample provider and were not determined by assay-based typing.

The immunoSEQ Assay, a bias-controlled multiplex PCR, was used to amplify TCRbeta CDR3 regions from genomic DNA. The authors processed their data as follows. The number of nucleated cells in each sample was estimated by amplification of reference gene primers within the assay. Sequence reads were collapsed and filtered to measure the absolute abundance of every unique TCRbeta CDR3 rearrangement. For each sample, productive Simpson clonality was calculated as the square root of Simpson's diversity index over productive rearrangements. TCRdb mirrors the immuneACCESS table, restricted to in-frame sequences. Some clones are absent from its copies; in checked studies, under half trace to an unresolved V gene, and the reason for the others is unknown. The D gene and trimming were derived from the DNA, and the V and J assignments and clone size from that table. Present in this sample are around 47,000 clones, roughly 80% of which were seen just once. The ten top clones hold 35% to 50% of the sample.

The germline V gene specifies MRHNA as CDR1 and SNTAGT as CDR2. The cysteine opens and the phenylalanine closes a CDR3 of 14 amino acids. CDR3 DNA only is kept here, 42 bases in frame from base 1. V and J lose 6 bases and 0 bases, and a span of 9 bases separates them. Results the study describes overall, beyond this receptor: The quantity of clinical and demographic metadata differed by source and by participant and was supplied without curation.

Collaborating institutions collected whole blood in K2EDTA tubes following their own protocols. For TCRbeta analysis, collaborators shipped samples as frozen whole blood, isolated PBMCs, or DNA extracted from either of those sample types. The origin of this receptor is a human donor in a cohort sampled during active COVID-19. The chain is made from TRBV6-4 and TRBJ1-5; 5 matching bases give a weak D call of TRBD1. The sample consisted of peripheral blood. The CDR3 in this case is CASSFDSSNQPQHF. The nucleotide sequence is TGTGCCAGCAGCTTCGACAGTAGCAATCAGCCCCAGCATTTT.